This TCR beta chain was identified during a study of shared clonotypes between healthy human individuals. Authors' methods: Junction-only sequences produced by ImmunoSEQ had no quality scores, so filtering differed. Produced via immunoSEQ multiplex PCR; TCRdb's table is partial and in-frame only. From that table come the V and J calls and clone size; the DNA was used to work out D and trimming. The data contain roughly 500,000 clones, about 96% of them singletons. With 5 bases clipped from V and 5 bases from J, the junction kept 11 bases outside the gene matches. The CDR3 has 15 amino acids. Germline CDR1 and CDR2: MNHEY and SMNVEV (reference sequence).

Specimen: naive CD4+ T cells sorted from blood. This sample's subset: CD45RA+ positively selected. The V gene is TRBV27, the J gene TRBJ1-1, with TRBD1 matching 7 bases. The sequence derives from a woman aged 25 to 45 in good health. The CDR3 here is CASSTQLTGKTEAFF. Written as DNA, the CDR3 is TGTGCCAGCAGTACCCAATTGACAGGGAAGACTGAAGCTTTCTTT.